A selection of T cell receptor beta chains follows, all from one sample in a study of T-cell reconstitution after alpha-beta-depleted transplantation in children. TCRdb reprocessed the PCR reads with MiXCR, giving one entry per CDR3 protein. The data show fewer than 1 million distinct CDR3 sequences, approximately 15% seen once. The source was PBMCs, mostly from graft donor cells, collected 360 days after TCRalphabeta/CD19-depleted stem cell transplant. The receptors were gathered from a male patient younger than 18 who had a stem cell transplant for acute lymphoblastic leukemia, so the T cells may come from the graft donor. Both conserved end residues are part of each CDR3. The D gene is left open where the match is weak. Clone sizes are given selectively: once, few, many, or a class where the clone is expanded.

clone size,V gene,D gene,J gene,CDR3 DNA,CDR3 protein
NA,TRBV2,NA,TRBJ2-5,TGTGCCACCCGCCGGAGGGCCGGTGAGACCCAGTACTTC,CATRRRAGETQYF
NA,TRBV6-1,NA,TRBJ1-5,TGTGCCAGCAGTGAAAACAGGGCCCGCAATCAGCCCCAGCATTTT,CASSENRARNQPQHF
NA,TRBV27,NA,TRBJ2-4,TGTGCCAGCAGTCACGCAGGGTGGGGAAACATTCAGTACTTC,CASSHAGWGNIQYF
few,TRBV11-2,TRBD2,TRBJ2-5,TGTGCCAGCAGCCAAGGGACTAGCGGACGGACCCAGTACTTC,CASSQGTSGRTQYF
NA,TRBV20-1,TRBD1,TRBJ2-4,TGCAGTGCTAGAGTGGGACAGAAAAACATTCAGTACTTC,CSARVGQKNIQYF
NA,TRBV30,NA,TRBJ1-4,TGTGCCTGGAGTGGCAGTTTTAATGAAAAACTGTTTTTT,CAWSGSFNEKLFF
NA,TRBV7-8,NA,TRBJ2-1,TGTGCCAGCAGCCCTCAGGGGGCGGGGGCTATGCCTGAGCAGTTCTTC,CASSPQGAGAMPEQFF
NA,TRBV29-1,NA,TRBJ2-7,TGCAGCGGCGGGCTCACCTACGAGCAGTACTTC,CSGGLTYEQYF
many,TRBV9,TRBD1,TRBJ1-2,TGTGCCAGCAGCCCCCACGGACAGGATCTGAACTATGGCTACACCTTC,CASSPHGQDLNYGYTF
NA,TRBV11-2,NA,TRBJ2-7,TGTGCCAGCAGCTTAGTAGTTCGTTCCTACGAGCAGTACTTC,CASSLVVRSYEQYF